This is a list of T cell receptor beta chains from one sample in a study of identical twins. TCRdb redid the calling of the 5' RACE reads with MiXCR, one entry per CDR3 protein. The profile shows 500,000 to 650,000 distinct CDR3 sequences, 20% to 25% of them singletons. The same specimen was also included in a second study, on yellow fever vaccine responses in identical twins.

What was sequenced was CD4+ T cells sorted from blood. The receptors shown here come from a woman aged 18-29 years in good health. The CDR3 runs from the conserved cysteine through the conserved F or W. Fields, in order: V gene, clone size, J gene, D gene, CDR3 protein, CDR3 DNA. The D gene is left open where the match is weak. Some rows have no size entry. The others give once, few or many, or a class for an expanded clone.

v_call: TRBV24-1; clone_size: -; j_call: TRBJ2-3; d_call: TRBD1; cdr3_aa: CATSAPRGGGQGTDTQYF; cdr3_nt: TGTGCCACCAGTGCCCCCAGGGGTGGGGGACAGGGAACAGATACGCAGTATTTT
v_call: TRBV28; clone_size: -; j_call: TRBJ2-1; d_call: TRBD1; cdr3_aa: CASSLNPGQGNDEQFF; cdr3_nt: TGTGCCAGCAGTTTAAACCCGGGACAGGGTAACGATGAGCAGTTCTTC
v_call: TRBV11-1; clone_size: few; j_call: TRBJ2-2; d_call: TRBD2; cdr3_aa: CASSPGLAGVTNTGELFF; cdr3_nt: TGTGCCAGCAGCCCTGGACTAGCGGGAGTCACGAACACCGGGGAGCTGTTTTTT
v_call: TRBV7-9; clone_size: -; j_call: TRBJ2-1; d_call: -; cdr3_aa: CASSLSSRQGYEQFF; cdr3_nt: TGTGCCAGCAGCTTATCGTCCCGCCAGGGATATGAGCAGTTCTTC
v_call: TRBV10-3; clone_size: -; j_call: TRBJ2-2; d_call: -; cdr3_aa: CAISAIGTNANTGELFF; cdr3_nt: TGTGCCATCAGTGCTATTGGGACAAACGCGAACACCGGGGAGCTGTTTTTT
v_call: TRBV29-1; clone_size: few; j_call: TRBJ2-1; d_call: -; cdr3_aa: CSAGNHEQFF; cdr3_nt: TGCAGCGCCGGGAATCATGAGCAGTTCTTC
v_call: TRBV5-1; clone_size: few; j_call: TRBJ1-1; d_call: -; cdr3_aa: CASSLPGHSNTEAFF; cdr3_nt: TGCGCCAGCAGCTTGCCGGGACACTCGAACACTGAAGCTTTCTTT
v_call: TRBV10-3; clone_size: few; j_call: TRBJ2-1; d_call: -; cdr3_aa: CAISLGGSYNEQFF; cdr3_nt: TGTGCCATCAGTTTAGGGGGATCCTACAATGAGCAGTTCTTC
v_call: TRBV7-8; clone_size: -; j_call: TRBJ2-7; d_call: -; cdr3_aa: CASSSTERRLDEQYF; cdr3_nt: TGTGCCAGCAGCTCAACTGAGCGGAGATTGGACGAGCAGTACTTC
v_call: TRBV12-3/TRBV12-4; clone_size: once; j_call: TRBJ2-5; d_call: -; cdr3_aa: CASSLQAGPETQYF; cdr3_nt: TGTGCCAGCAGTTTACAGGCAGGGCCAGAGACCCAGTACTTC
v_call: TRBV5-1; clone_size: few; j_call: TRBJ2-2; d_call: TRBD2; cdr3_aa: CASSSSGGAWTGELFF; cdr3_nt: TGCGCCAGCAGCTCAAGCGGGGGGGCTTGGACCGGGGAGCTGTTTTTT
v_call: TRBV28; clone_size: few; j_call: TRBJ2-5; d_call: TRBD2; cdr3_aa: CASRTYVGSGGTETQYF; cdr3_nt: TGTGCCAGCAGAACTTATGTGGGTAGCGGGGGTACGGAGACCCAGTACTTC
v_call: TRBV5-1; clone_size: -; j_call: TRBJ1-1; d_call: -; cdr3_aa: CASSPALNTEAFF; cdr3_nt: TGCGCCAGCAGCCCAGCACTGAACACTGAAGCTTTCTTT
v_call: TRBV5-1; clone_size: -; j_call: TRBJ2-1; d_call: -; cdr3_aa: CASSFEGVPYNEQFF; cdr3_nt: TGCGCCAGCAGCTTTGAGGGCGTCCCTTACAATGAGCAGTTCTTC
v_call: TRBV3-1; clone_size: -; j_call: TRBJ2-4; d_call: -; cdr3_aa: CASSRKLSIQYF; cdr3_nt: TGTGCCAGCAGTAGGAAGTTAAGCATTCAGTACTTC
v_call: TRBV5-5; clone_size: few; j_call: TRBJ2-3; d_call: -; cdr3_aa: CASRHLRTGAIFSDTQYF; cdr3_nt: TGTGCCAGCAGGCACTTGCGGACGGGGGCTATCTTTTCAGATACGCAGTATTTT
v_call: TRBV28; clone_size: few; j_call: TRBJ1-1; d_call: TRBD1; cdr3_aa: CASPGQGNTEAFF; cdr3_nt: TGTGCCAGCCCTGGACAGGGGAACACTGAAGCTTTCTTT
v_call: TRBV20-1; clone_size: -; j_call: TRBJ2-1; d_call: TRBD2; cdr3_aa: CSAWTSGGTTYNEQFF; cdr3_nt: TGCAGTGCTTGGACTAGCGGGGGGACTACCTACAATGAGCAGTTCTTC
v_call: TRBV28; clone_size: -; j_call: TRBJ2-1; d_call: TRBD1; cdr3_aa: CASSLHGQGGEQFF; cdr3_nt: TGTGCCAGCAGTTTACATGGACAGGGGGGTGAGCAGTTCTTC